Each of the 16 T cell receptor beta chains below was sequenced from the same sample in a study of blood T cell repertoires in COVID-19. Profiling relied on immunoSEQ multiplex PCR, and the TCRdb table lists in-frame clones only, not all of them. Here the sample spans about 320,000 clones, 75% to 90% being singletons. Sequenced: PBMCs or T cells enriched from blood (not recorded which). Source of these receptors: a man in his 60s who had recovered from COVID-19.

The chain has TRBV5-1 and TRBJ1-3; D uncertain. Germline V gene sequence: CDR1 SGHRS, CDR2 YFSETQ. The CDR3 runs 16 residues. Trimming cost V 2 bases and J 0 bases, with 12 bases left between them. This CDR3 is CASSFDILRSGNTIYF. The CDR3 DNA is TGCGCCAGCAGCTTTGACATACTTCGCTCTGGAAACACCATATATTTT.

The rearrangement uses TRBV7-9 and TRBJ2-5; 8 nucleotides agree with TRBD1. V dropped 5 bases and J dropped 4; count of bases not matched to a gene: 9. CDR1 and CDR2 from the germline V gene are SEHNR and FQNEAQ (reference sequence). This CDR3 spans 15 amino acids. CDR3: CASSTAPGGRETQYF. The CDR3 DNA reads TGTGCCAGCAGCACGGCCCCAGGGGGCCGAGAGACCCAGTACTTC.

The rearrangement links TRBV5-6 to TRBJ1-5, with D perhaps TRBD1 (6 bases). V lost 4 bases, J lost 2 bases, and 16 bases lay in between. The length of the CDR3 is 16 residues. Looked up from germline, CDR1 is SGHDT and CDR2 is YYEEEE. CDR3 nucleotides: TGTGCCAGCAGCAGAAGGACAGCCGTTGGCAATCAGCCCCAGCATTTT. This translates into CASSRRTAVGNQPQHF. Looking up the rest from reference TRBV5-6 and TRBJ1-5 gives the full variable domain: DAGVTQSPTHLIKTRGQQVTLRCSPKSGHDTVSWYQQALGQGPQFIFQYYEEEERQRGNFPDRFSGHQFPNYSSELNVNALLLGDSALYLCASSRRTAVGNQPQHFGDGTRLSIL.

The chain combines TRBV27 with TRBJ1-3; maybe TRBD1 (5 bases). Germline values: CDR1 MNHEY, CDR2 SMNVEV (reference sequence). This CDR3 is built from 15 residues. V was pared by 3 bases and J by 11 bases, with 20 bases between. The DNA for the CDR3 is TGTGCCAGCAGTTTGTATAGGGGCCCCAGGTTCCCCATATATTTT. It encodes CASSLYRGPRFPIYF.

V usage is TRBV28 and J usage is TRBJ1-2; D unclear. The CDR3 runs 11 residues. Per germline, CDR1 MDHEN and CDR2 SYDVKM. Trimming cost V 8 bases and J 2 bases, with 6 bases left between them. The CDR3 region is CASAINYGYTF. The CDR3 nucleotides read TGTGCCAGCGCTATAAACTATGGCTACACCTTC.

J is TRBJ2-2 and V is TRBV14, with D possibly TRBD1 on 6 matching bases. The CDR3 is 15 amino acids. Trimming took 2 bases from V and 3 from J, leaving 10 bases between them. Germline V lookup: CDR1 SGHDN, CDR2 FVKESK. CDR3 in amino acids: CASSQTTGHTGELFF. CDR3 coding DNA: TGTGCCAGCAGCCAAACGACAGGACACACCGGGGAGCTGTTTTTT.

V is TRBV12-3 or TRBV12-4 and J is TRBJ1-5; D is unresolved. The V and J ends lost 3 bases and 7 bases respectively, with 10 bases between them. This CDR3 spans 13 amino acids. CDR3 sequence: CASSLLGNQPQHF. The CDR3 DNA sequence: TGTGCCAGCAGTTTGCTCGGGAACCAGCCCCAGCATTTT.

The chain recombines TRBV3-1 (or the pseudogene TRBV3-2) with TRBJ1-3; D is possibly TRBD1 (5 bases). With 4 bases removed from V and 1 base from J, the gap between germline ends came to 8 bases. CDR1 and CDR2 (germline): LGHDT, YNNKEL (reference sequence). CDR3 length: 14 residues. CDR3 sequence reads: CASSLRVSGNTIYF. Written as DNA, the CDR3 is TGTGCCAGCAGCCTCAGGGTATCTGGAAACACCATATATTTT.

This clone has a single count. V usage is TRBV29-1 and J usage is TRBJ2-5; 8 bases align to TRBD1. CDR1 and CDR2 from the germline V gene are SQVTM and ANQGSEA. CDR3 length equals 19 residues. Trimming at V came to 0 bases and at J to 2 bases, leaving 17 bases not matched to a gene. The DNA for the CDR3 is TGCAGCGTTGAAGATCAAAGGGGGACAGGTCCCGGGTCGCAAGAGACCCAGTACTTC. Its translation is CSVEDQRGTGPGSQETQYF.

The chain links TRBV28 to TRBJ1-5; 9 bases agree with TRBD1. The V gene end was trimmed by 6 bases and the J gene end by 5 bases; junction bases not matched to a gene: 11. CDR3 length: 16 residues. Germline CDR1 MDHEN, CDR2 SYDVKM. CDR3 DNA sequence: TGTGCCAGCAGCCTGCAGGGACAGGGTGAGGATCAGCCCCAGCATTTT. Its protein is CASSLQGQGEDQPQHF.

This chain uses TRBV2 with TRBJ1-2, with 10 bases fitting TRBD1. Germline V gives CDR1 SNHLY, CDR2 FYNNEI. There are 13 residues in the CDR3. Unmatched junction bases numbered 3, after V lost 3 bases and J lost 8 bases. The CDR3: CASSEGQGLGYTF. The CDR3 DNA is TGTGCCAGCAGTGAGGGACAGGGGTTGGGCTACACCTTC.

The V call is TRBV5-6, the J call TRBJ2-7; 9 nucleotides line up with TRBD1. Germline V gives CDR1 SGHDT, CDR2 YYEEEE. Losses at the gene ends were 3 bases for V and 0 bases for J; bases not matched to a gene: 1. This CDR3 has 14 residues. The CDR3 loop reads CASSWDRVSYEQYF. The DNA of the CDR3 is TGTGCCAGCAGCTGGGACAGGGTCTCCTACGAGCAGTACTTC. Full variable domain (missing parts from reference TRBV5-6 and TRBJ2-7): DAGVTQSPTHLIKTRGQQVTLRCSPKSGHDTVSWYQQALGQGPQFIFQYYEEEERQRGNFPDRFSGHQFPNYSSELNVNALLLGDSALYLCASSWDRVSYEQYFGPGTRLTVT.

The chain has TRBV6-5 and TRBJ1-1; no clear D. V was cut by 2 bases and J by 3 bases, with 13 bases left in between. The CDR3 extends over 15 amino acids. The germline V gene encodes CDR1 MNHEY and CDR2 SVGAGI. CDR3 in DNA: TGTGCCAGCAGTTACGGTCGGGGTCGCGACACTGAAGCTTTCTTT. Protein: CASSYGRGRDTEAFF.

The chain carries TRBV15 and TRBJ1-4, with 10 bases identical to TRBD1. Germline V lookup: CDR1 LNHNV, CDR2 YYDKDF (reference sequence). Trimming took 1 base from V and 4 from J; bases not matched to a gene: 0. The CDR3 sequence is 15 residues long. The CDR3 sequence: CATSRGTGGNEKLFF. In DNA, the CDR3 is TGTGCCACCAGCAGAGGGACAGGGGGTAATGAAAAACTGTTTTTT.

V is TRBV11-1 and J is TRBJ2-3, with no clear D. CDR1 is SGHAT and CDR2 is FQDESV in the germline V gene (reference sequence). V was clipped by 5 bases and J by 9 bases, with 12 bases between them. The CDR3 length is 12 residues. The CDR3 region is CASSLHPGTQYF. The CDR3 nucleotides read TGTGCCAGCAGCCTCCATCCCGGGACGCAGTATTTT. Complete variable domain (other parts from reference TRBV11-1 and TRBJ2-3): EAEVAQSPRYKITEKSQAVAFWCDPISGHATLYWYRQILGQGPELLVQFQDESVVDDSQLPKDRFSAERLKGVDSTLKIQPAELGDSAMYLCASSLHPGTQYFGPGTRLTVL.

With regard to this clone: The same CDR3 arises from other DNA sequences in this sample as well. The chain couples TRBV4-1 to TRBJ1-2, with TRBD1 matching over 8 bases. The V gene's germline CDR1 is MGHRA and CDR2 YSYEKL. CDR3 size: 15 residues. V lost 3 bases to trimming and J lost 4 bases; unmatched junction nucleotides: 7. The CDR3 loop is CASSQGGQDFYGYTF. DNA for the CDR3: TGCGCCAGCAGCCAGGGGGGACAGGATTTCTATGGCTACACCTTC.